This T cell receptor beta chain was captured in a study of control samples from healthy donors and cancer patients. The V gene's germline CDR1 is MNHEY and CDR2 SVGAGI. The germline V and J ends were trimmed by 0 bases and 5 bases, with 8 bases remaining between them. The CDR3 totals 14 residues. Produced via immunoSEQ multiplex PCR; TCRdb's table is partial and in-frame only. The data contain some 170,000 clones, approximately 96% of them singletons. This clonotype originated in a woman aged 25 to 39 in good health. This rearrangement joins TRBV6-5 to TRBJ2-1, with D unclear. The sample consisted of blood. The CDR3 DNA follows: TGTGCCAGCAGTTACTCGTTTTCCAACAATGAGCAGTTCTTC. It is translated as CASSYSFSNNEQFF.